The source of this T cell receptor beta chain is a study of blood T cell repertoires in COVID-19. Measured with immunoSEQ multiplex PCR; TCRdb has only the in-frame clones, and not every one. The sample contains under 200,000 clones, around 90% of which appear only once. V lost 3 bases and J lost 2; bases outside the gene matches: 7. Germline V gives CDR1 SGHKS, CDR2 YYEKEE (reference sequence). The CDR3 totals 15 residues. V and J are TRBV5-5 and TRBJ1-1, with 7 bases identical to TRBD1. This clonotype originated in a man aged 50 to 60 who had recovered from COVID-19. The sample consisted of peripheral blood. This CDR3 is CASSSSGGLNTEAFF. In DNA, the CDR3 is TGTGCCAGCAGCTCCTCAGGGGGTTTAAACACTGAAGCTTTCTTT.